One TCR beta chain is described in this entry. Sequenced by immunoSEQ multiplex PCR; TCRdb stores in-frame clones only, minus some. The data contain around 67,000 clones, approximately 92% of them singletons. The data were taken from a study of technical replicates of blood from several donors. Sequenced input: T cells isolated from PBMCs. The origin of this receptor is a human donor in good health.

This chain's CDR3 is CASSPQGLAGTGELFF. DNA for the CDR3: TGTGCCAGCAGCCCTCAGGGACTAGCGGGCACCGGGGAGCTGTTTTTT. The chain carries TRBV7-3 and TRBJ2-2; TRBD2 matches 12 bases. Germline trimming cut 5 bases from V and 4 bases from J; bases unmatched to any gene: 5. Germline CDR1 and CDR2: SGHTA and FQGTGA. The CDR3 is 16 residues long.